The rows below give T cell receptor beta chains drawn from one sample of a study of blood T cell repertoires in COVID-19. TCRdb keeps only in-frame clones here, not all; method: immunoSEQ multiplex PCR. Counted here are a few hundred thousand clones, 85% to 90% occurring once; the ten biggest clones make up less than 3.5%. Sequenced: peripheral blood. These receptor sequences come from a woman aged 25 to 39 with COVID-19, enrolled during active disease. The CDR3 runs from the conserved cysteine through the conserved F or W. The D gene is left open where the match is weak. Size is stated for part of the rows, as once, few or many counts, or as a class when the clone is expanded.

>TRBD2|TRBJ2-1|-|TRBV2
TGTGCCAGCATGGGCTTAGCGGGAGACCCCACCAGCTCCTACAATGAGCAGTTCTTC
CASMGLAGDPTSSYNEQFF
>TRBD1|TRBJ1-5|-|TRBV7-2
TGTGCCAGCAGCTGGGGGGCTGGGGGACAGCTGAATCAGCCCCAGCATTTT
CASSWGAGGQLNQPQHF
>-|TRBJ2-2|-|TRBV24-1
TGTGCCACCAGTGAGGCGGGCAGACAAGGGGGCACCGGGGAGCTGTTTTTT
CATSEAGRQGGTGELFF
>TRBD2|TRBJ2-7|few|TRBV9
TGTGCTCTGCGTAGGTTGGCGGGAGACTACGAGCAGTACTTC
CALRRLAGDYEQYF
>TRBD1|TRBJ2-2|-|TRBV5-1
TGCGCCAGCAGCTTGGTGGGCCCGGACAGGGGGACCGGGGAGCTGTTTTTT
CASSLVGPDRGTGELFF
>-|TRBJ2-1|-|TRBV28
TGTGCCAGCAGTCTAGAGGGACTTTCCTACAATGAGCAGTTCTTC
CASSLEGLSYNEQFF
>TRBD1|TRBJ1-4|-|TRBV2
TGTGCCAGCAGTGCTGAGGGACAGGGATTTGAAAAACTGTTTTTT
CASSAEGQGFEKLFF
>TRBD2|TRBJ2-5|once|TRBV6-5
TGTGCCAGCAGTTTCCAACTAGCGGGAGTTGAGACCCAGTACTTC
CASSFQLAGVETQYF
>-|TRBJ1-1|-|TRBV6-1
TGTGCCAGCTTCAGGGGCCGAAACACTGAAGCTTTCTTT
CASFRGRNTEAFF
>TRBD1|TRBJ2-1|-|TRBV5-4
TGTGCCAGCAGCTTCCGGGACAGGCTTCTAAATGAGCAGTTCTTC
CASSFRDRLLNEQFF
>-|TRBJ1-1|-|TRBV7-9
TGTGCCAGCAGCGACGGGGGGCTCCGGTACACTGAAGCTTTCTTT
CASSDGGLRYTEAFF
>-|TRBJ1-1|-|TRBV7-9
TGTGCCAGCAGCTCGGGGATGAACACTGAAGCTTTCTTT
CASSSGMNTEAFF
>-|TRBJ1-1|-|TRBV7-2
TGTGCCAGCAGCTTCGGGGGGAAAGACACTGAAGCTTTCTTT
CASSFGGKDTEAFF
>-|TRBJ1-1|-|TRBV10-1
TGCGCCAGCAGTCCGCGGGGGGCGAACACTGAAGCTTTCTTT
CASSPRGANTEAFF
>TRBD2|TRBJ2-1|-|TRBV5-4
TGTGCCAGCAGCGCCCGGGGGGGGACTAGCGGGTACAATGAGCAGTTCTTC
CASSARGGTSGYNEQFF
>-|TRBJ1-1|-|TRBV10-3
TGTGCCATCAGTGAATGGGACAAAGGGACTGAAGCTTTCTTT
CAISEWDKGTEAFF
>TRBD1|TRBJ1-6|-|TRBV6-5
TGTGCCAGCAGCCGGGACAGGATAAATTCACCCCTCCACTTT
CASSRDRINSPLHF
>-|TRBJ2-1|-|TRBV27
TGTGCCAGCAGTTTAGGGCGGGACGCCCCTCTGGGTGAGCAGTTCTTC
CASSLGRDAPLGEQFF
>TRBD2|TRBJ2-7|-|TRBV29-1
TGCAGCGTTGAAGGAGGGACTAGCGGGAGGGCGGGCCACGAGCAGTACTTC
CSVEGGTSGRAGHEQYF
>-|TRBJ1-5|-|TRBV4-1
TGCGCCAGCAGCCTTCACCCCCCCACAGTTCAGCCCCAGCATTTT
CASSLHPPTVQPQHF
>-|TRBJ2-7|-|TRBV10-1
TGCGCCAGCAGTGGCAGTAAGTCCTACGAGCAGTACTTC
CASSGSKSYEQYF
>-|TRBJ1-1|-|TRBV5-1
TGCGCCAGCAGCTTGGACAGGAACACTGAAGCTTTCTTT
CASSLDRNTEAFF
>-|TRBJ2-5|-|TRBV6-5
TGTGCCAGCACCAGGCGGCAGGGAGAGACCCAGTACTTC
CASTRRQGETQYF
>TRBD2|TRBJ2-2|-|TRBV19
TGTGCCAGTAGTTCTGTACTAGCGGGGACCGGGGAGCTGTTTTTT
CASSSVLAGTGELFF
>-|TRBJ2-5|-|TRBV6-5
TGTGCCAGCAGGCGAGCGGGCGAGGAGACCCAGTACTTC
CASRRAGEETQYF
>TRBD2|TRBJ2-3|-|TRBV9
TGTGCCAGCAGCGCGGACGTGGGACTACCCACAGATACGCAGTATTTT
CASSADVGLPTDTQYF
>TRBD1|TRBJ2-2|-|TRBV2
TGTGCCACCCGCCAGGGGGCTTCGAACACCGGGGAGCTGTTTTTT
CATRQGASNTGELFF
>-|TRBJ2-1|few|TRBV27
TGTGCCAGCAGTTCCCGTCTAGCATCCGGTGAGCAGTTCTTC
CASSSRLASGEQFF
>-|TRBJ2-5|-|TRBV7-2
TGTGCCAGCAGCTTAGATCCCGGGGGACAAGAGACCCAGTACTTC
CASSLDPGGQETQYF
>-|TRBJ2-2|-|TRBV2
TGTGCCAGCAGTGAGAGGAGCGGGGAGCTGTTTTTT
CASSERSGELFF
>-|TRBJ1-2|-|TRBV27
TGTGCCAGCAGTTCGCGACAGGCGACAAGCTATGGCTACACCTTC
CASSSRQATSYGYTF
>TRBD1|TRBJ2-2|few|TRBV27
TGTGCCAGCAGCCCACGAGGGGGCACGGGGACGGTTATCGGGGAGCTGTTTTTT
CASSPRGGTGTVIGELFF
>-|TRBJ1-2|-|TRBV5-1
TGCGCCAGCAGCTTCCGACAGGTCCTGGATGGCTACACCTTC
CASSFRQVLDGYTF
>-|TRBJ1-1|-|TRBV5-1
TGCGCCAGCAGCACACGGGTGAACACTGAAGCTTTCTTT
CASSTRVNTEAFF
>TRBD2|TRBJ2-1|-|TRBV11-2
TGTGCCAGCAGCTCGTTTAGCGGGAATAAGGTCGGTGAGCAGTTCTTC
CASSSFSGNKVGEQFF
>TRBD1|TRBJ2-1|-|TRBV29-1
TGCAGCGCCGGACAGGTTCTGAACAATGAGCAGTTCTTC
CSAGQVLNNEQFF
>-|TRBJ1-3|-|TRBV30
TGTGCCTGGATGGGAGAGACGGGAGGAAACACCATATATTTT
CAWMGETGGNTIYF
>-|TRBJ1-5|-|TRBV6-5
TGTGCCAGCAGTACCGGGATTAACAATCAGCCCCAGCATTTT
CASSTGINNQPQHF
>TRBD1|TRBJ2-7|-|TRBV30
TGTGCCTGGAGTGTCAGGGACAGTCGGGCCTACGAGCAGTACTTC
CAWSVRDSRAYEQYF
>-|TRBJ1-1|-|TRBV27
TGTGCCAGCAGTTTATCGGACAGTCGGACTGAAGCTTTCTTT
CASSLSDSRTEAFF
>-|TRBJ2-7|-|TRBV30
TGTGCCTGGGGGGTGGGAGGCCAATCCTACGAGCAGTACTTC
CAWGVGGQSYEQYF
>-|TRBJ1-2|-|TRBV5-1
TGCGCCAGCAGCCTATTAGACGGACAAAATGGCTACACCTTC
CASSLLDGQNGYTF
>-|TRBJ1-1|-|TRBV5-1
TGCGCCAGCAGCTTGGCCATTTTGAACACTGAAGCTTTCTTT
CASSLAILNTEAFF
>-|TRBJ1-2|-|TRBV30
TGTGCCTGGGATGCTCAGAACTATGGCTACACCTTC
CAWDAQNYGYTF
>-|TRBJ1-6|-|TRBV7-2
TGTGCCAGCAGCCCCCAACAGGGTAATTCACCCCTCCACTTT
CASSPQQGNSPLHF
>TRBD1|TRBJ1-3|once|TRBV5-4
TGTGCCAGCAGCTCCGGGACAGGGCCAGGAAACACCATATATTTT
CASSSGTGPGNTIYF
>-|TRBJ2-3|-|TRBV28
TGTGCCAGCAGTTTACTGGGTTGGGGCGCAGATACGCAGTATTTT
CASSLLGWGADTQYF
>-|TRBJ2-7|-|TRBV5-4
TGTGCCAGCAGCTTGAGATCGGGGGAGGACGAGCAGTACTTC
CASSLRSGEDEQYF
>-|TRBJ1-1|-|TRBV19
TGTGCCAGTAGTGCACAGGGTCGGGGCACTGAAGCTTTCTTT
CASSAQGRGTEAFF
>TRBD2|TRBJ2-2|-|TRBV7-8
TGTGCCAGCAGCTTAGCGGGGGGGAGGACCGGGGAGCTGTTTTTT
CASSLAGGRTGELFF
>-|TRBJ2-7|-|TRBV3-1/TRBV3-2
TGTGCCAGCAGCCAAGGGCGTAGGGGGTACGAGCAGTACTTC
CASSQGRRGYEQYF
>TRBD1|TRBJ1-5|-|TRBV2
TGTGCCAGCAGTGACGGACAGGGAGGTCAGCCCCAGCATTTT
CASSDGQGGQPQHF
>TRBD1|TRBJ2-1|once|TRBV19
TGTGCCACCCATGACCTTAGGACAGGACCCTACAATGAGCAGTTCTTC
CATHDLRTGPYNEQFF
>TRBD1|TRBJ1-1|-|TRBV9
TGTGCCAGCAGCGTAGCTAACAGGGGTTCGGACACTGAAGCTTTCTTT
CASSVANRGSDTEAFF
>-|TRBJ2-1|-|TRBV5-1
TGCGCCAGCAGCTTGGCGCTAGCGAACAATGAGCAGTTCTTC
CASSLALANNEQFF
>TRBD1|TRBJ1-2|-|TRBV10-3
TGTGCCATCACCAAAGACAGGGGAGTCTATGGCTACACCTTC
CAITKDRGVYGYTF